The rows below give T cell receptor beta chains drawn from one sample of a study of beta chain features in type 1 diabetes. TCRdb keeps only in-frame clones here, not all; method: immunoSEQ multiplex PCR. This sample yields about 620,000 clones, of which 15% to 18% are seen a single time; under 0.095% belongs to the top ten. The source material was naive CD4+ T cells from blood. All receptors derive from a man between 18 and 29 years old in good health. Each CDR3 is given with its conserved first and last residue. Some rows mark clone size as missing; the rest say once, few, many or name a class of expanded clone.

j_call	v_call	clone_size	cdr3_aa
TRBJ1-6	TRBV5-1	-	CASSLGGTELSPLHF
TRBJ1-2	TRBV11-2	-	CASSLDYGTGLYGYTF
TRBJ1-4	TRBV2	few	CASRTSGGSNEKLFF
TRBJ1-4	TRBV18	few	CASSPPSVGSEKLFF
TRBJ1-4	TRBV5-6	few	CASSTGRARTNEKLFF
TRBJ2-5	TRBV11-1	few	CASSPRVMRETQYF
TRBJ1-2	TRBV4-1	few	CASRESARQRYGYTF
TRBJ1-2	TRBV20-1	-	CSARRGNGYTF
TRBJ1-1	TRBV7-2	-	CASSLRGLNTEAFF
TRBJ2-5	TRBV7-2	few	CASSPGTTKETQYF
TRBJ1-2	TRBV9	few	CASSVFPDGSNYGYTF
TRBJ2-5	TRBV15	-	CATGQGQGQGRQTQYF
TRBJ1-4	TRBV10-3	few	CATRTDEEKLFF
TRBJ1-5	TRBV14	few	CASSQDGNQPQHF
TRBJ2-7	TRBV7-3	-	CASSPSGTALYEQYF
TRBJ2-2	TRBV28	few	CASSHRGNTGELFF
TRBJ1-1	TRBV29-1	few	CSARGTGMNTEAFF
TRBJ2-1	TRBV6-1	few	CASSEEAQAHYNEQFF
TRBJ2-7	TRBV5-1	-	CASSTGLAGIYEQYF
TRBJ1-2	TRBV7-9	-	CASSLGQGAQGYTF
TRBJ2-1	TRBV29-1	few	CSVARGTGTNEQFF
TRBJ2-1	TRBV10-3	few	CAIRDSGRSSYNEQFF
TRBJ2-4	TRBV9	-	CASSLTSTQNIQYF
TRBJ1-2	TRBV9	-	CASSGARTYGYTF
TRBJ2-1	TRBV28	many	CASSLGIRTSGSDEQFF